One and the same sample provided the 27 T cell receptor beta chains below, sequenced in a study of blood T cell repertoires in COVID-19. Some clones are missing from TCRdb's copy, which holds only in-frame ones; the method was immunoSEQ multiplex PCR. The table includes a few hundred thousand clones, less than 90% detected once. Source material: PBMCs or T cells enriched from blood (not recorded which). These TCRs come from a woman in her twenties or thirties who had recovered from COVID-19.

This clone was observed a single time. The chain joins TRBV6-5 to TRBJ2-6; D might be TRBD2 (6 bases). Trimming shortened V by 9 bases and J by 5 bases, and 17 bases separated the two germline ends. Germline V lookup: CDR1 MNHEY, CDR2 SVGAGI. This CDR3 has 15 residues. In DNA form, the CDR3 reads TGTGCCAGTACAATGCGGGGCGGGTGGGCCAACGTCCTGACTTTC. It translates to CASTMRGGWANVLTF.

This clone was found once. The genes are TRBV5-8 and TRBJ2-7, with D tentatively TRBD2 (5 bases). V shed 1 base and J shed 2 bases, with 7 bases lying between them. This CDR3 is 13 amino acids long. The germline CDR1 and CDR2 sequences are SGHTS and YDEGEE. In DNA, the CDR3 is TGTGCCAGCAGCTTGCGAGGGACCTACGAGCAGTACTTC. It is translated as CASSLRGTYEQYF.

This rearrangement joins TRBV28 to TRBJ2-1; 7 bases match TRBD1. Trimming removed 9 bases from V and 0 bases from J; junction bases left unmatched: 17. The germline V gene encodes CDR1 MDHEN and CDR2 SYDVKM. This CDR3 region has 18 residues. CDR3 sequence reads: CASQWRQGVVNSYNEQFF. The CDR3 coding sequence is TGTGCCAGTCAATGGAGGCAGGGGGTAGTCAACTCCTACAATGAGCAGTTCTTC.

The chain couples TRBV10-3 to TRBJ2-5, with 11 bases aligning to TRBD2. The V and J ends lost 6 bases and 5 bases, in that order; junction bases with no gene match: 5. The germline gives CDR1 ENHRY, CDR2 SYGVKD. There are 14 residues in the CDR3. This CDR3 reads CAISPLAGVETQYF. The CDR3 nucleotides read TGTGCCATCAGCCCACTAGCGGGGGTTGAGACCCAGTACTTC.

The chain couples TRBV18 to TRBJ1-5; maybe TRBD1 (5 bases). V gave up 3 bases and J gave up 5 bases, with 11 bases separating them. Germline CDR1 is KGHSH and CDR2 is LQKENI. The CDR3 runs 14 residues. The CDR3 nucleotides read TGTGCCAGCTCACCGGGGGGGTCTGATCAGCCCCAGCATTTT. It specifies CASSPGGSDQPQHF.

CDR3 in DNA: TGCGCCAGCAGTCAACAGGGTAGCGACCCCCAAGAGACCCAGTACTTC. Translated, it gives CASSQQGSDPQETQYF. The rearrangement uses TRBV5-1 and TRBJ2-5; weak D call: TRBD1 (6 bases). The CDR3 sequence is 16 residues long. Trimming took 5 bases from V and 1 from J, leaving 18 bases between them. CDR1 is SGHRS, CDR2 YFSETQ, per germline.

This clone was recorded only once. The rearrangement links TRBV5-5 to TRBJ2-5; TRBD1 agrees at 8 bases. Germline V gives CDR1 SGHKS, CDR2 YYEKEE (reference sequence). V shed 4 bases, J shed 4 bases, and the junction held 15 bases outside the gene matches. The CDR3 spans 17 residues. The CDR3 region is CASSLLWTGFSIETQYF. The CDR3 nucleotides read TGTGCCAGCAGCCTCCTATGGACAGGGTTTTCTATAGAGACCCAGTACTTC.

This clone has just one count. The chain couples TRBV3-1 (or the pseudogene TRBV3-2) to TRBJ2-3; 7 bases line up with TRBD1. Looked up from germline, CDR1 is LGHDT and CDR2 is YNNKEL (reference sequence). The trim removed 5 bases at V and 5 bases at J, leaving 10 bases unmatched. The CDR3 runs 15 residues. The CDR3 sequence: CASSTHTGAGDTQYF. The CDR3 nucleotides read TGTGCCAGCAGCACTCACACAGGGGCTGGAGATACGCAGTATTTT.

The chain couples TRBV12-3 or TRBV12-4 to TRBJ2-7; 7 positions agree with TRBD1. The junction had 8 bases not matched to a gene; V was cut back by 6 bases and J by 6 bases. The CDR3 sequence is 13 residues long. The CDR3 protein is CASRESTGREQYF. In DNA, the CDR3 is TGTGCCAGCAGGGAATCGACAGGGCGCGAGCAGTACTTC.

This chain joins TRBV3-1 (or the pseudogene TRBV3-2) and TRBJ1-2; D not certain. The germline V and J ends were trimmed by 1 base and 4 bases, with 10 bases remaining between them. The V gene's germline CDR1 is LGHDT and CDR2 YNNKEL (reference sequence). The CDR3 totals 14 residues. This chain's CDR3 is CASSQGVGGYGYTF. For the CDR3, the DNA is TGTGCCAGCAGCCAAGGAGTGGGAGGCTATGGCTACACCTTC.

The rearrangement uses TRBV29-1 and TRBJ2-7; 7 bases fit TRBD1. This CDR3 region has 15 residues. Germline V gene lookup returns CDR1 SQVTM and CDR2 ANQGSEA. The J segment lost 3 bases and the V segment lost 0 bases, leaving 8 bases of the junction unmatched. CDR3: CSVEDPDRTGYEQYF. CDR3 coding DNA: TGCAGCGTTGAAGATCCGGACAGGACGGGCTACGAGCAGTACTTC.

The rearrangement joins TRBV5-1 to TRBJ1-4, with 10 bases lining up with TRBD1. The length of the CDR3 is 15 residues. Germline V CDR1 and CDR2: SGHRS, YFSETQ. J gave up 6 bases and V 3 bases, and 5 bases lay outside the gene matches. The CDR3 region is CASSWTGTGDEKLFF. DNA of the CDR3: TGCGCCAGCAGCTGGACCGGGACAGGGGATGAAAAACTGTTTTTT.

The chain links TRBV2 to TRBJ1-2; maybe TRBD1 (6 bases). V shed 9 bases and J shed 4 bases, with 15 bases lying between them. CDR3 length: 13 residues. From germline, CDR1 is SNHLY and CDR2 FYNNEI. DNA for the CDR3: TGTGCCAGGAGCACAGGGTCTGGCTATGGCTACACCTTC. Translating it yields CARSTGSGYGYTF.

The J gene is TRBJ1-1, the V gene TRBV28, with D perhaps matching TRBD1 (5 bases). The CDR3 runs 14 residues. V shed 6 bases and J shed 2 bases, with 13 bases lying between them. Per the germline V gene, CDR1 is MDHEN and CDR2 is SYDVKM. The CDR3 is CASSGQLPNTEAFF. CDR3 nucleotides: TGTGCCAGCAGCGGACAACTACCCAACACTGAAGCTTTCTTT.

This chain uses TRBV5-7 with TRBJ2-3, with 9 bases identical to TRBD1. TRBV5-7 is an ORF for which the function is uncertain. This CDR3 has 16 amino acids. V lost 0 bases, J lost 1 base, and 3 bases stayed unmatched. CDR3 amino acids: CASSLDDRGGTDTQYF. The CDR3 bases are TGTGCCAGCAGCTTGGACGACAGGGGGGGCACAGATACGCAGTATTTT.

The chain joins TRBV3-1 (or the pseudogene TRBV3-2) to TRBJ1-6, with 10 bases matching TRBD1. CDR1 LGHDT and CDR2 YNNKEL come from the germline V gene (reference sequence). The CDR3 totals 15 residues. After removal of 5 bases from V and 8 bases from J, the junction contained 6 bases not matched to a gene. The CDR3 bases are TGTGCCAGCAGCAGAGGGACAGGGGTGGATTCACCCCTCCACTTT. Translating gives CASSRGTGVDSPLHF.

The chain has TRBV4-2 and TRBJ2-7; 10 positions match TRBD1. Trimming took 3 bases from V and 6 from J; bases not matched to a gene: 8. CDR1 and CDR2 (germline): LGHNA, YNFKEQ. The CDR3 covers 15 residues. The CDR3 spells CASSHEDRGLGEQYF. The DNA of the CDR3 is TGTGCCAGCAGCCACGAAGACAGGGGGCTAGGCGAGCAGTACTTC.

The V call is TRBV28, the J call TRBJ1-5; 7 bases are shared with TRBD1. This CDR3 has 13 residues. Germline CDR1 reads MDHEN; CDR2 reads SYDVKM. V was pared by 6 bases and J by 5 bases, with 4 bases of the junction left unmatched. CDR3 region: CASRRQGDQPQHF. The CDR3 DNA reads as TGTGCCAGCAGAAGGCAGGGGGATCAGCCCCAGCATTTT.

The chain couples TRBV18 to TRBJ2-5; 9 bases match TRBD1. The germline CDR1 and CDR2 sequences are KGHSH and LQKENI. The CDR3 loop spans 15 amino acids. With V trimmed by 5 bases and J by 2 bases, 6 bases remained unmatched. The CDR3 sequence: CASSSQGAGQETQYF. The CDR3 nucleotides read TGTGCCAGCTCATCACAGGGGGCTGGGCAAGAGACCCAGTACTTC. Variable domain in full (rest from reference TRBV18 and TRBJ2-5): NAGVMQNPRHLVRRRGQEARLRCSPMKGHSHVYWYRQLPEEGLKFMVYLQKENIIDESGMPKERFSAEFPKEGPSILRIQQVVRGDSAAYFCASSSQGAGQETQYFGPGTRLLVL.

V usage is TRBV28 and J usage is TRBJ1-1, with D perhaps matching TRBD1 (6 bases). CDR1 is MDHEN and CDR2 is SYDVKM in the germline V gene. V lost 5 bases and J 4 bases, leaving 17 bases between the germline ends. This CDR3 has 15 residues. Written as DNA, the CDR3 is TGTGCCAGCAGTACGTTACAGGGATTAGCCACTGAAGCTTTCTTT. Protein sequence: CASSTLQGLATEAFF.

V usage is TRBV30 and J usage is TRBJ1-3; 10 positions agree with TRBD1. V lost 0 bases and J lost 2; bases outside the gene matches: 7. CDR3 length equals 17 residues. Germline V gene data show CDR1 as GTSNPN and CDR2 as SVGIG (reference sequence). This chain's CDR3 is CAWSVLFGQGAGNTIYF. The DNA of the CDR3 is TGTGCCTGGAGTGTCCTTTTCGGACAGGGGGCTGGAAACACCATATATTTT.

This rearrangement joins TRBV27 to TRBJ1-6; TRBD1 matches at 9 bases. The CDR3 consists of 17 residues. Trimming removed 3 bases from V and 7 bases from J; junction bases left unmatched: 10. Germline assignment: CDR1 MNHEY and CDR2 SMNVEV (reference sequence). The CDR3 sequence is CASSFIMGDRANSPLHF. The CDR3 coding sequence is TGTGCCAGCAGTTTTATTATGGGGGACAGGGCCAATTCACCCCTCCACTTT.

In this sample, this clone turned up once. The chain combines TRBV18 with TRBJ1-6; the match to TRBD1 covers 7 bases. The CDR3 length is 16 residues. CDR1 is KGHSH and CDR2 is LQKENI in the germline V gene. With V trimmed by 3 bases and J by 6 bases, 8 bases remained unmatched. CDR3 protein: CASSPVTGTANSPLHF. Written as DNA, the CDR3 is TGTGCCAGCTCACCCGTCACCGGGACAGCTAATTCACCCCTCCACTTT.

This rearrangement joins TRBV5-1 to TRBJ2-7; 10 bases map to TRBD2. Germline trimming cut 5 bases from V and 7 bases from J; bases unmatched to any gene: 9. CDR1 is SGHRS and CDR2 is YFSETQ in the germline V gene. The CDR3 has 14 amino acids. The CDR3 sequence: CASRDRASGGEQYF. CDR3 DNA: TGCGCCAGCAGGGACAGGGCTAGCGGGGGAGAGCAGTACTTC.

The chain links TRBV30 to TRBJ1-3; 7 bases agree with TRBD1. V trimming: 1 base; J trimming: 6 bases; junction bases outside the gene matches: 24. Germline values: CDR1 GTSNPN, CDR2 SVGIG (reference sequence). This CDR3 has 20 amino acids. Written as DNA, the CDR3 is TGTGCCTGGAGTGCCGCCGGACAGGTGGGCAGGGTGGATCTTGAAAACACCATATATTTT. It translates to CAWSAAGQVGRVDLENTIYF.

The chain is built from TRBV4-1 and TRBJ1-6; TRBD1 matches 10 bases. Trimming cost V 8 bases and J 10 bases; bases outside gene matches: 11. CDR1 and CDR2 (germline): MGHRA, YSYEKL. The CDR3 covers 15 residues. The CDR3 region is CASSGEDRGQSPLHF. CDR3 coding DNA: TGCGCCAGCTCGGGGGAAGACAGGGGGCAGTCACCCCTCCACTTT.

The chain is built from TRBV7-8 and TRBJ2-3; tentative D call: TRBD2 (6 bases). The CDR3 runs to 15 residues. Trimming took 5 bases from V and 6 from J, leaving 18 bases between them. Germline CDR1 is SGHVS and CDR2 is FQNEAQ. The CDR3: CASSPNVASGDTQYF. DNA of the CDR3: TGTGCCAGCAGCCCGAACGTCGCCAGCGGGGATACGCAGTATTTT. Together with reference TRBV7-8 and TRBJ2-3, the CDR3 gives the full variable domain: GAGVSQSPRYKVAKRGQDVALRCDPISGHVSLFWYQQALGQGPEFLTYFQNEAQLDKSGLPSDRFFAERPEGSVSTLKIQRTQQEDSAVYLCASSPNVASGDTQYFGPGTRLTVL.